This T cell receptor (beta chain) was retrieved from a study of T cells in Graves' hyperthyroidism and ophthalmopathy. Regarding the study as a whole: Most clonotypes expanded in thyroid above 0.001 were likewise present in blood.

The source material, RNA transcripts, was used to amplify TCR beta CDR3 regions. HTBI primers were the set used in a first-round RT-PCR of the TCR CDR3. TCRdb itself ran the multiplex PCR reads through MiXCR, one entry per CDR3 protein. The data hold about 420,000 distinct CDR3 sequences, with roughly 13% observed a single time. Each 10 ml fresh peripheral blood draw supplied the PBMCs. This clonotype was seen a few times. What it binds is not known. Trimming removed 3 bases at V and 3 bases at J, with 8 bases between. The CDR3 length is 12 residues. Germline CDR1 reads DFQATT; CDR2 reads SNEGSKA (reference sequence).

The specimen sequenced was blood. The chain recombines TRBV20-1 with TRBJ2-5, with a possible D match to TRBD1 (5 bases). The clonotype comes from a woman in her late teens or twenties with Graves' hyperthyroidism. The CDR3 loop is CSARGPKETQYF. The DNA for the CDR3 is TGCAGTGCTAGGGGGCCAAAAGAGACCCAGTACTTC.